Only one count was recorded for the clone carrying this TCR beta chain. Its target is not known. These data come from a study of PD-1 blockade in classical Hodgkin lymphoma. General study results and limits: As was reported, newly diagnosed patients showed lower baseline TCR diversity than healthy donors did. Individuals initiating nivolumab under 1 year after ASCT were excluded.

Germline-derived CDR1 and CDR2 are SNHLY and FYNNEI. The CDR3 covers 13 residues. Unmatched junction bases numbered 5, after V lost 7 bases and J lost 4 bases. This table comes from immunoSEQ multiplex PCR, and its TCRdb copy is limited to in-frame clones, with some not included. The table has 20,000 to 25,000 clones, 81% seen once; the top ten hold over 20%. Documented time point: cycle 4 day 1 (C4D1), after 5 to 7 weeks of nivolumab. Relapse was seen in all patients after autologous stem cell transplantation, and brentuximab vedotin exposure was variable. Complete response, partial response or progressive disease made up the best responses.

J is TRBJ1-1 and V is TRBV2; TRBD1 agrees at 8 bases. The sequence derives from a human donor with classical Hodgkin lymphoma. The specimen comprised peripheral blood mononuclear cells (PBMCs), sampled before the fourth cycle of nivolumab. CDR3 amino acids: CASKYRGGTEAFF. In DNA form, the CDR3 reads TGTGCCAGCAAATACAGGGGGGGCACTGAAGCTTTCTTT.